Listed below are T cell receptor beta chains from one sample, sequenced in a study of beta chain features in type 1 diabetes. TCRdb's table, derived via immunoSEQ multiplex PCR, lists solely in-frame clones and lacks some. This repertoire shows hundreds of thousands of clones, approximately 30% found once; its top ten account for 0.05% to 0.065%. The specimen sequenced was naive CD4+ T cells from blood. The receptor source for this set is a young man in good health. Each CDR3 is given with its conserved first and last residue. A D gene is named only where the DNA matches it firmly. Clone size is shown for a subset of rows, as once, few, many or a class of expanded clone.

d_call	clone_size	j_call	v_call	cdr3_nt	cdr3_aa
TRBD2	-	TRBJ2-7	TRBV7-2	TGTGCCAGCAGCCCCGGGAGGGACACCCACGAGCAGTACTTC	CASSPGRDTHEQYF
-	-	TRBJ1-4	TRBV7-9	TGTGCCAGCAGCTTAGCGTATATAGGGGGATCAACTAATGAAAAACTGTTTTTT	CASSLAYIGGSTNEKLFF
TRBD2	-	TRBJ2-1	TRBV18	TGTGCCAGCTCACCGTCCGGCGGGAGCTCCTACAATGAGCAGTTCTTC	CASSPSGGSSYNEQFF
-	-	TRBJ1-1	TRBV5-1	TGCGCCAGCAGCCCCCTAACGGGCCCTGAAGCTTTCTTT	CASSPLTGPEAFF
-	-	TRBJ2-1	TRBV23-1	TGCGCCAGCAGTCCGGCCCAGGCGATCTACAATGAGCAGTTCTTC	CASSPAQAIYNEQFF
TRBD1	-	TRBJ2-4	TRBV30	TGTGCCTGGAGTTTGGGACAGGGCATTCAGTACTTC	CAWSLGQGIQYF
TRBD1	few	TRBJ2-5	TRBV2	TGTGCCAGCAGTATACAGGGGTCTCAAGAGACCCAGTACTTC	CASSIQGSQETQYF
-	few	TRBJ2-1	TRBV30	TGTGCCTGGAGTGTAAAAGGGAAGGGCTACAATGAGCAGTTCTTC	CAWSVKGKGYNEQFF
-	-	TRBJ2-1	TRBV7-9	TGTGCCAGCAGCCGTGGGGAATACAATGAGCAGTTCTTC	CASSRGEYNEQFF
-	-	TRBJ2-3	TRBV4-2	TGTGCCAGCAGCCCCGCCGCAGATACGCAGTATTTT	CASSPAADTQYF
TRBD1	-	TRBJ1-1	TRBV25-1	TGTGCCAGCAGTCCCGCCGGGACAGGGATAACTGAAGCTTTCTTT	CASSPAGTGITEAFF
-	-	TRBJ2-5	TRBV5-1	TGCGCCAGCAGCGACCCCAGGGAGACCGGCGGGACCCAGTACTTC	CASSDPRETGGTQYF
-	few	TRBJ2-2	TRBV14	TGTGCCAGCAGCCCCTGGGCGAAGGAGACCGGGGAGCTGTTTTTT	CASSPWAKETGELFF
-	-	TRBJ2-5	TRBV7-2	TGTGCCAGCAGCCCAGGAGGGACCCAGTACTTC	CASSPGGTQYF
-	-	TRBJ1-1	TRBV29-1	TGCAGCGTCAAAGCACGGGCGGTCACTGAAGCTTTCTTT	CSVKARAVTEAFF